The 22 T cell receptor beta chains in this list originate from one sample, sequenced in a study of T cell responses to AZD1222 COVID-19 vaccine. The method was immunoSEQ multiplex PCR; TCRdb's version includes in-frame clones alone and lacks a portion of them. The repertoire has about 150,000 clones, approximately 91% of them found once; the top ten carry 1.9%. The sample was peripheral blood, taken 28 days after the second AZD1222 dose. The receptors here all came from an adult who received the AZD1222 COVID-19 vaccine.

This chain connects TRBV27 to TRBJ1-2; no reliable D call. This CDR3 spans 12 amino acids. Trimming removed 7 bases from V and 1 base from J, with 7 bases in between. Germline V CDR1 and CDR2: MNHEY, SMNVEV (reference sequence). CDR3 nucleotides: TGTGCCAGCAAGTCTTTTAACTATGGCTACACCTTC. Translated: CASKSFNYGYTF.

DNA of the CDR3: TGTGCCAGCAGCCAAAATTCCGCCGGGAGGCAGCACTTT. Translated: CASSQNSAGRQHF. This sequence joins TRBV3-1 (or the pseudogene TRBV3-2) and TRBJ1-6; D is unclear. The CDR3 is made up of 13 amino acids. The V end was cut by 2 bases, the J end by 19 bases, with 18 bases between. Germline lookup yields CDR1 LGHDT and CDR2 YNNKEL (reference sequence).

The J gene is TRBJ1-1, the V gene TRBV7-3, with TRBD1 matching 9 bases. This CDR3 spans 15 amino acids. Germline V CDR1 and CDR2: SGHTA, FQGTGA. Trimming cost V 6 bases and J 1 base; bases outside gene matches: 6. The CDR3 DNA follows: TGTGCCAGCAGGGTCCCGGGACAGGGGAACACTGAAGCTTTCTTT. Residues: CASRVPGQGNTEAFF.

The rearrangement uses TRBV7-3 and TRBJ2-1; TRBD1 agrees at 7 bases. The J segment lost 5 bases and the V segment lost 5 bases, leaving 3 bases of the junction unmatched. The CDR3 totals 13 residues. Germline CDR1 SGHTA, CDR2 FQGTGA. CDR3 DNA: TGTGCCAGCAGCCAGACAGGGAACAATGAGCAGTTCTTC. It encodes CASSQTGNNEQFF. The variable domain in full, completed from reference TRBV7-3 and TRBJ2-1, reads GAGVSQTPSNKVTEKGKYVELRCDPISGHTALYWYRQSLGQGPEFLIYFQGTGAADDSGLPNDRFFAVRPEGSVSTLKIQRTERGDSAVYLCASSQTGNNEQFFGPGTRLTVL.

The rearrangement uses TRBV5-4 and TRBJ2-5; 9 positions agree with TRBD2. The CDR3 is made up of 14 amino acids. V trimming: 3 bases; J trimming: 5 bases; junction bases outside the gene matches: 5. Germline CDR1 and CDR2: SGHNT and YYREEE (reference sequence). CDR3 DNA sequence: TGTGCCAGCAGCTACCTAAGCGGGGGGGAGACCCAGTACTTC. This translates into CASSYLSGGETQYF.

This clone was seen only once. This rearrangement joins TRBV3-1 (or the pseudogene TRBV3-2) to TRBJ2-5; the D gene could be TRBD1 or TRBD2 (6 bases each). This CDR3 region has 15 residues. V dropped 1 base and J dropped 7 bases, with 16 bases sitting between them. Germline lookup yields CDR1 LGHDT and CDR2 YNNKEL (reference sequence). Here the CDR3 DNA reads TGTGCCAGCAGCCAAGGGAGGGGTATAGGGGGGACCCAGTACTTC. The encoded protein is CASSQGRGIGGTQYF.

The chain uses TRBV2 and TRBJ1-2, with D unresolved. This CDR3 is built from 11 residues. V dropped 3 bases and J dropped 8 bases, with 7 bases sitting between them. Germline CDR1 and CDR2: SNHLY and FYNNEI. CDR3 nucleotide sequence: TGTGCCAGCAGTGAGGGTGGCGGCTACACCTTC. This encodes CASSEGGGYTF.

This chain links TRBV18 with TRBJ1-5, with unresolved D. With 2 bases removed from V and 5 bases from J, the gap between germline ends came to 10 bases. CDR1 and CDR2 from the germline V gene are KGHSH and LQKENI. The CDR3 runs to 14 residues. The CDR3 DNA reads as TGTGCCAGCTCACCAATCGGGCAGGATCAGCCCCAGCATTTT. Protein product: CASSPIGQDQPQHF.

The chain carries TRBV6-5 and TRBJ1-1; D uncertain. Germline CDR1 MNHEY, CDR2 SVGAGI. The CDR3 sequence is 12 residues long. V lost 6 bases to trimming and J lost 8 bases, with 13 bases between them. The CDR3: CASRIGFLEAFF. CDR3 nucleotide sequence: TGTGCCAGCAGAATAGGGTTCCTCGAAGCTTTCTTT.

This chain links TRBV18 with TRBJ2-3; D not certain. V was pared by 0 bases and J by 1 base, with 8 bases between. The CDR3 has 15 residues. Per the germline V gene, CDR1 is KGHSH and CDR2 is LQKENI. The CDR3 coding sequence is TGTGCCAGCTCACCACCTATCCCACGCACAGATACGCAGTATTTT. This encodes CASSPPIPRTDTQYF. Variable domain in full (rest from reference TRBV18 and TRBJ2-3): NAGVMQNPRHLVRRRGQEARLRCSPMKGHSHVYWYRQLPEEGLKFMVYLQKENIIDESGMPKERFSAEFPKEGPSILRIQQVVRGDSAAYFCASSPPIPRTDTQYFGPGTRLTVL.

The rearrangement links TRBV2 to TRBJ1-1; D not resolved. Per the germline V gene, CDR1 is SNHLY and CDR2 is FYNNEI. CDR3 size: 16 residues. V dropped 0 bases and J dropped 2 bases, with 13 bases sitting between them. This CDR3 reads CASSEAYHRKNTEAFF. As DNA, the CDR3 is TGTGCCAGCAGTGAAGCGTACCACCGAAAAAACACTGAAGCTTTCTTT.

J is TRBJ2-5 and V is TRBV5-1, with D perhaps TRBD1 (6 bases). The germline V and J ends were trimmed by 5 bases and 1 base, with 12 bases remaining between them. Germline V CDR1 and CDR2: SGHRS, YFSETQ. The CDR3 contains 14 residues. CDR3 loop: CASRAQGSQETQYF. The CDR3 DNA is TGCGCCAGCAGAGCACAGGGCTCCCAAGAGACCCAGTACTTC.

This sequence joins TRBV10-1 and TRBJ2-3; 11 bases are a match to TRBD2. CDR1 and CDR2 (germline): WNHNN, SYGVQD (reference sequence). V was pared by 0 bases and J by 5 bases, with 7 bases of the junction left unmatched. CDR3 size: 17 residues. The CDR3 sequence is CASSESTQTSGKDTQYF. The CDR3 DNA reads TGCGCCAGCAGTGAGTCGACCCAGACTAGCGGGAAAGATACGCAGTATTTT.

The chain has TRBV4-1 and TRBJ1-5; tentative D call: TRBD1 (5 bases). V was cut by 1 base and J by 3 bases, with 10 bases left in between. Germline CDR1 and CDR2: MGHRA and YSYEKL. This CDR3 comprises 15 residues. The CDR3 DNA sequence: TGCGCCAGCAGCCAAGTTGGGGGGTACAATCAGCCCCAGCATTTT. It specifies CASSQVGGYNQPQHF.

The V and J genes are TRBV6-5 and TRBJ1-2; D might be TRBD1 (6 bases). Trimming pared 6 bases from V and 7 bases from J, leaving 18 bases between. This CDR3 is 14 amino acids long. Germline-derived CDR1 and CDR2 are MNHEY and SVGAGI. The CDR3 spells CASSPPGVVRGYTF. Written as DNA, the CDR3 is TGTGCCAGCAGCCCCCCAGGGGTCGTACGTGGCTACACCTTC.

V is TRBV18 and J is TRBJ1-1, with a tentative D call TRBD1 (5 bases). Trimming stripped 6 bases from V and 4 bases from J, with 9 bases between. This CDR3 comprises 12 residues. Germline V gene sequence: CDR1 KGHSH, CDR2 LQKENI. DNA of the CDR3: TGTGCCAGCTCCCAACAGGCCACTGAAGCTTTCTTT. Its translation: CASSQQATEAFF. Variable domain in full (rest from reference TRBV18 and TRBJ1-1): NAGVMQNPRHLVRRRGQEARLRCSPMKGHSHVYWYRQLPEEGLKFMVYLQKENIIDESGMPKERFSAEFPKEGPSILRIQQVVRGDSAAYFCASSQQATEAFFGQGTRLTVV.

J is TRBJ1-6 and V is TRBV25-1; tentatively, D is TRBD1 (5 bases). V was pared by 2 bases and J by 14 bases, with 22 bases between. This CDR3 region has 16 residues. Germline loops: CDR1 MGHDK, CDR2 SYGVNS. The DNA of the CDR3 is TGTGCCAGCAGTGAAGGGGTTGGGACCGATCTTCTGACCCTCCACTTT. This gives the protein CASSEGVGTDLLTLHF.

J is TRBJ1-1 and V is TRBV2; unclear D gene. Trimming took 5 bases from V and 1 from J, leaving 5 bases between them. CDR3 length: 12 amino acids. CDR1 and CDR2 from the germline V gene are SNHLY and FYNNEI. The CDR3, as DNA: TGTGCCAGCAGTCAACAGAACACTGAAGCTTTCTTT. Translated: CASSQQNTEAFF.

The gene calls are TRBV27 and TRBJ1-3; D might be TRBD1 (5 bases). The germline V gene encodes CDR1 MNHEY and CDR2 SMNVEV (reference sequence). The CDR3 has 15 amino acids. V lost 3 bases and J 2 bases, leaving 11 bases between the germline ends. Written as DNA, the CDR3 is TGTGCCAGCAGTTTTCGGCAGGGAGCTGGAAACACCATATATTTT. It translates to CASSFRQGAGNTIYF.

The chain couples TRBV24-1 to TRBJ1-6; D gene unclear. Trimming pared 4 bases from V and 0 bases from J, leaving 9 bases between. From germline, CDR1 is KGHDR and CDR2 SFDVKD. This CDR3 contains 16 residues. The CDR3 region has the DNA TGTGCCACCAGTGAGACGACAAGCTCCTATAATTCACCCCTCCACTTT. Translating it yields CATSETTSSYNSPLHF.

The rearrangement uses TRBV10-2 and TRBJ2-7; no clear D. V was clipped by 8 bases and J by 4 bases, with 9 bases between them. Germline V gives CDR1 WSHSY, CDR2 SAAADI. The CDR3 is 11 residues long. The CDR3 DNA follows: TGCGCCAGCTCTATCGGGTACGAGCAGTACTTC. Translated: CASSIGYEQYF.

The J gene is TRBJ2-7, the V gene TRBV27; a possible D gene is TRBD2 (5 bases). V was clipped by 4 bases and J by 4 bases, with 23 bases between them. CDR3 length equals 17 residues. Per the germline V gene, CDR1 is MNHEY and CDR2 is SMNVEV (reference sequence). CDR3 in DNA: TGTGCCAGCAGTTCACCCCGGGGTAGTAGGACCCATTACGAGCAGTACTTC. Translating it yields CASSSPRGSRTHYEQYF.